This TCR beta chain was captured in a study of blood T cell repertoires in COVID-19. The overall study: Sources were T cells, B-cell-depleted T cells, or PBMCs; the material itself was cDNA or gDNA.

Participants had their cohort set by participant-reported clinical history. Clones were read by immunoSEQ multiplex PCR, and TCRdb kept only the in-frame ones, dropping some. The sample lists 300,000 or so clones; about 90% were seen once. The source material was PBMCs or T cells enriched from blood (not recorded which). The clonotype comes from a woman in her thirties who had recovered from COVID-19.

The CDR3 nucleotides are TGTGCCAGCAGCCAAGACCGGGACAGGGGGAAGGTTTACACTGAAGCTTTCTTT. Residues: CASSQDRDRGKVYTEAFF. The J gene is TRBJ1-1, the V gene TRBV3-1 (or the pseudogene TRBV3-2); 11 bases align to TRBD1. The CDR3 has 18 residues. V lost 0 bases to trimming and J lost 3 bases; unmatched junction nucleotides: 9. Germline V gene lookup returns CDR1 LGHDT and CDR2 YNNKEL (reference sequence).